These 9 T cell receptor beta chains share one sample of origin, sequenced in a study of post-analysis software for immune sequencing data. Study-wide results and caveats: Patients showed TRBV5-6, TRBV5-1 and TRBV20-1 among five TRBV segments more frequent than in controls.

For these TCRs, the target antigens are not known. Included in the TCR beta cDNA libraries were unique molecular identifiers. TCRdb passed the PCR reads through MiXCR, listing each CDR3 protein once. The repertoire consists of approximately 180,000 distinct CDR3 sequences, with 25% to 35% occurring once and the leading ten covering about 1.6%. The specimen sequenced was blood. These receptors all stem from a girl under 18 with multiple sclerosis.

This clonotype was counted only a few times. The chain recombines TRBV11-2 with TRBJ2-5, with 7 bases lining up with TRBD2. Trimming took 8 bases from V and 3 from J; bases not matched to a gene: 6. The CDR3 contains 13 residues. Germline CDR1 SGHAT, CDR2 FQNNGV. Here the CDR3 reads CASEGLAEETQYF. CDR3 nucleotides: TGTGCCAGCGAAGGGCTAGCGGAAGAGACCCAGTACTTC.

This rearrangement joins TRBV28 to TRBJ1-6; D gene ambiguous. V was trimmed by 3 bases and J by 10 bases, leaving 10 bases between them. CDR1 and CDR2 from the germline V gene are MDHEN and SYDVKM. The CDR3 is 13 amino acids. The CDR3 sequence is CASSFEGKSPLHF. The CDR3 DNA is TGTGCCAGCAGTTTCGAGGGAAAATCACCCCTCCACTTT.

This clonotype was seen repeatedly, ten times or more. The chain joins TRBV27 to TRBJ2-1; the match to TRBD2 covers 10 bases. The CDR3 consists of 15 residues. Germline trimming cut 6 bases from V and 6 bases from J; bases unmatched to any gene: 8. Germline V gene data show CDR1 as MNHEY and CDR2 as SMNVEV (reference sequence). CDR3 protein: CASRLPSSGSNEQFF. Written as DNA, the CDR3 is TGTGCCAGCAGGCTCCCCTCTAGCGGGAGCAATGAGCAGTTCTTC.

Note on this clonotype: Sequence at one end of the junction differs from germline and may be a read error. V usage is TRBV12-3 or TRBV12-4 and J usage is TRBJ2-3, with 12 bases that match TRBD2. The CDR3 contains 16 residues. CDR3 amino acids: CASSRRTSGTSDAQYF. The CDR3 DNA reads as TGTGCCAGCAGCCGAAGGACTAGCGGGACCTCAGATGCGCAGTATTTT.

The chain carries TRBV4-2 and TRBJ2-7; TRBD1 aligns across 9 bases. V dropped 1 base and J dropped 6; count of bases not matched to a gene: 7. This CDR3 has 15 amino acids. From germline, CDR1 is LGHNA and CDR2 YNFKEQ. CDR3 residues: CASSQGTGEFGEQYF. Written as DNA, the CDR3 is TGTGCCAGCAGCCAAGGGACAGGGGAATTTGGCGAGCAGTACTTC.

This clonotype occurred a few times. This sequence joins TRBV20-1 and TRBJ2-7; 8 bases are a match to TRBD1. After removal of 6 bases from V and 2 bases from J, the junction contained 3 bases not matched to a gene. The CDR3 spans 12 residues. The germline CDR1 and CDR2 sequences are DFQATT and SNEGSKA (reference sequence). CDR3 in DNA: TGCAGTGCACGGACAGGGACCTACGAGCAGTACTTC. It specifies CSARTGTYEQYF.

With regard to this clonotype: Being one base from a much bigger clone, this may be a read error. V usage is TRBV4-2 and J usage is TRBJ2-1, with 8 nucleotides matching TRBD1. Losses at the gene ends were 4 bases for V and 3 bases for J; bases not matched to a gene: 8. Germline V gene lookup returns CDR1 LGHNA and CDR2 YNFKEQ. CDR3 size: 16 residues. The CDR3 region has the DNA TGTGCCAGCAGCCGGATGACAGGGGCATTCTACAATGAGCAGTTCTTC. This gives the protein CASSRMTGAFYNEQFF.

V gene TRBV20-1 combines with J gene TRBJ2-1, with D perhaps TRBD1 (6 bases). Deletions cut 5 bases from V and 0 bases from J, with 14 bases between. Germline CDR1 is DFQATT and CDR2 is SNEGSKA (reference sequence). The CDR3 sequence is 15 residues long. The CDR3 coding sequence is TGCAGTGCTGGGGGACATCCGAGCTCCTACAATGAGCAGTTCTTC. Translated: CSAGGHPSSYNEQFF.

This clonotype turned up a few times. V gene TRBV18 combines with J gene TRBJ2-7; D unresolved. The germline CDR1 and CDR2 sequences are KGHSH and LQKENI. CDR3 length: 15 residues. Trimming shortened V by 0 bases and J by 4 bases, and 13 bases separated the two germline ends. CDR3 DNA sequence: TGTGCCAGCTCACCACCGAGGTCCCGGATTTACGAGCAGTACTTC. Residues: CASSPPRSRIYEQYF.